One TCR beta chain is described in this entry. The antigen is not known. This specimen comes from a study of PD-1 blockade in classical Hodgkin lymphoma. Study-wide findings and caveats: Baseline diversity in complete responders resembled that of newly diagnosed patients. Baseline TCR diversity was reportedly lower in newly diagnosed patients than healthy donors.

There was relapse after autologous stem cell transplantation in every patient, and there was variation in brentuximab vedotin exposure. Germline CDR1 LNHNV, CDR2 YYDKDF (reference sequence). The CDR3 totals 13 residues. The V gene lost 0 bases and the J gene lost 10 bases, with 10 bases spanning the gap. Profiling relied on immunoSEQ multiplex PCR, and the TCRdb table lists in-frame clones only, not all of them. The sample records 45,000 or so clones, about 73% being singletons. This sequence originates from a human donor with classical Hodgkin lymphoma. Sequencing used peripheral blood mononuclear cells (PBMCs), obtained at baseline. V usage is TRBV15 and J usage is TRBJ2-1; the D is unclear. CDR3 protein: CATSRDPDSEQFF. CDR3 nucleotides: TGTGCCACCAGCAGAGATCCCGACTCAGAGCAGTTCTTC.